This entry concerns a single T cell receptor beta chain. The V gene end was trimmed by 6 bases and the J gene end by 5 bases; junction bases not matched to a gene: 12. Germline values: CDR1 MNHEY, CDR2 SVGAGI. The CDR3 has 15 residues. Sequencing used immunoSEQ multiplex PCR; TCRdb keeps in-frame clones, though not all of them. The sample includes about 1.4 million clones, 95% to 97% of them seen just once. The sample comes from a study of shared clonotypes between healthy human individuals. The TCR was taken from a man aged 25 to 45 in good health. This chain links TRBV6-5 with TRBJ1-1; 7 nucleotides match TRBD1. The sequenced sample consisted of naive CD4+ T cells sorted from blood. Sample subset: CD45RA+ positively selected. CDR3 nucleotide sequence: TGTGCCAGCAGGATACAGGGGAGTTGGAAGACTGAAGCTTTCTTT. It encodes CASRIQGSWKTEAFF.